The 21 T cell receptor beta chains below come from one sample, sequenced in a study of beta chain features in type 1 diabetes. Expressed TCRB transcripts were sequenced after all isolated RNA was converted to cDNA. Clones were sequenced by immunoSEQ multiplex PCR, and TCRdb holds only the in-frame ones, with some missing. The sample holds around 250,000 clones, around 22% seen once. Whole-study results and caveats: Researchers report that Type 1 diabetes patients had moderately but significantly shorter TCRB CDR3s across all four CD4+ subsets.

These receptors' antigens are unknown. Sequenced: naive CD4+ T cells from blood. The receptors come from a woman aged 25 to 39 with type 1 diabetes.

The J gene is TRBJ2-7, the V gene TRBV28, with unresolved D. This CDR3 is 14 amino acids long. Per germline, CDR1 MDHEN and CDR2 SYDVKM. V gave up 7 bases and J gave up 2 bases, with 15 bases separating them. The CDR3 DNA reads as TGTGCCAGCATTCCTGGCATATCACCCTACGAGCAGTACTTC. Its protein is CASIPGISPYEQYF.

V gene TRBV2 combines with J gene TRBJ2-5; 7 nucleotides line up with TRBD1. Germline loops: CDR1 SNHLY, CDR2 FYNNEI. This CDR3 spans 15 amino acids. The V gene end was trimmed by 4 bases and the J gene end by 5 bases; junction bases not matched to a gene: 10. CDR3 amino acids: CASSADRLGVETQYF. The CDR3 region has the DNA TGTGCCAGCAGTGCGGACAGGCTGGGGGTCGAGACCCAGTACTTC.

The CDR3 DNA follows: TGTGCCAGCAGCTCCGGGACTGCCTCAGATACGCAGTATTTT. Translating gives CASSSGTASDTQYF. The chain is built from TRBV7-2 and TRBJ2-3; a weak D match, TRBD2 (6 bases). Trimming cost V 4 bases and J 4 bases, with 12 bases left between them. The CDR3 contains 14 residues. Germline CDR1 is SGHTA and CDR2 is FQGNSA.

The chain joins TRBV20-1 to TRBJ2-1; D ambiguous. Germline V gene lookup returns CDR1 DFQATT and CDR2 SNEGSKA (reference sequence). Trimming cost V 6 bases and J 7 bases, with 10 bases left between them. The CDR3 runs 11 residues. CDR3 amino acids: CSATPMNEQFF. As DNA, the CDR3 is TGCAGTGCGACACCCATGAATGAGCAGTTCTTC.

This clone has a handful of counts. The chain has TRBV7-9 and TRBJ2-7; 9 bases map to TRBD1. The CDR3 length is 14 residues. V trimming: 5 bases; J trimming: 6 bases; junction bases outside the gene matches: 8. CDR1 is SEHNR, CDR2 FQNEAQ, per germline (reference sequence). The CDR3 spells CASSVEQGAAEQYF. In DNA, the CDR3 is TGTGCCAGCAGCGTCGAACAGGGGGCAGCCGAGCAGTACTTC.

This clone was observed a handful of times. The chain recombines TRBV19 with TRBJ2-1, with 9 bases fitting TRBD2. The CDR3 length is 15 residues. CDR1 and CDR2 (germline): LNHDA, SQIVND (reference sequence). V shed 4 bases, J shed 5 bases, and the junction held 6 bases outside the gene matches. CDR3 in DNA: TGTGCCAGTAGTACCTGGTCTAGCGGGAACAATGAGCAGTTCTTC. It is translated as CASSTWSSGNNEQFF.

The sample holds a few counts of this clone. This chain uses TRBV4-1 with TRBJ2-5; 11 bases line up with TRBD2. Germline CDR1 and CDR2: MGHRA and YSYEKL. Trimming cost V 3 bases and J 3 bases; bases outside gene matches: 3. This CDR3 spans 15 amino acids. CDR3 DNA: TGCGCCAGCAGCCAGCCGGGACTAGCGGAAGAGACCCAGTACTTC. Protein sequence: CASSQPGLAEETQYF.

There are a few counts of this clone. Here the CDR3 DNA reads TGTGCCAGCAGCCCTAGCGAGACCTCCGATACGCAGTATTTT. Protein sequence: CASSPSETSDTQYF. The chain employs TRBV5-6 and TRBJ2-3, with D tentatively TRBD2 (6 bases). The CDR3 is made up of 14 amino acids. CDR1 and CDR2 (germline): SGHDT, YYEEEE. Trimming pared 4 bases from V and 6 bases from J, leaving 15 bases between.

The CDR3 coding sequence is TGTGCCACCCAAGGACGACAGGCCTACAATGAGCAGTTCTTC. Protein: CATQGRQAYNEQFF. J is TRBJ2-1 and V is TRBV6-5; D might be TRBD1 (6 bases). CDR3 length: 14 amino acids. CDR1 is MNHEY and CDR2 is SVGAGI in the germline V gene. V was trimmed by 10 bases and J by 2 bases, leaving 15 bases between them.

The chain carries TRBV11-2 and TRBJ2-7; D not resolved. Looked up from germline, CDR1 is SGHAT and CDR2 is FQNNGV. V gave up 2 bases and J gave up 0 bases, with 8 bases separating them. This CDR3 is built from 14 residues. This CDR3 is CASSLRASSYEQYF. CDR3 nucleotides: TGTGCCAGCAGCTTACGAGCTAGCTCCTACGAGCAGTACTTC.

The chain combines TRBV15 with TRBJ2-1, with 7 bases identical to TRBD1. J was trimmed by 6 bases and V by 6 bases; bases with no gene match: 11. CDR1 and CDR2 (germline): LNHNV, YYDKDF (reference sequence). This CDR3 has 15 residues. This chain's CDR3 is CATRINRGKSNEQFF. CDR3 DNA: TGTGCCACCAGAATAAACAGGGGAAAAAGCAATGAGCAGTTCTTC.

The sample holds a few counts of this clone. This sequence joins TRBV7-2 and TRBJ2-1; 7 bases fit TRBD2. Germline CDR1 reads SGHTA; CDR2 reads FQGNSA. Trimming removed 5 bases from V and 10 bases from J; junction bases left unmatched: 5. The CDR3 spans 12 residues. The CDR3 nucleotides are TGTGCCAGCAGCCTTGGACTAGTCGAGCAGTTCTTC. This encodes CASSLGLVEQFF. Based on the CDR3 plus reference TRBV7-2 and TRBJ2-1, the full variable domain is GAGVSQSPSNKVTEKGKDVELRCDPISGHTALYWYRQSLGQGLEFLIYFQGNSAPDKSGLPSDRFSAERTGGSVSTLTIQRTQQEDSAVYLCASSLGLVEQFFGPGTRLTVL.

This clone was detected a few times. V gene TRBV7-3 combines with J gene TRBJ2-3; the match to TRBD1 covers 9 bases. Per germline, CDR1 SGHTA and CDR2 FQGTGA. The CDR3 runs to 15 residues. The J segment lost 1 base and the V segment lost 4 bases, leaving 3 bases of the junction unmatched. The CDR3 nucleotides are TGTGCCAGCAGCTCCCGGACAGGGGGCACAGATACGCAGTATTTT. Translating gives CASSSRTGGTDTQYF.

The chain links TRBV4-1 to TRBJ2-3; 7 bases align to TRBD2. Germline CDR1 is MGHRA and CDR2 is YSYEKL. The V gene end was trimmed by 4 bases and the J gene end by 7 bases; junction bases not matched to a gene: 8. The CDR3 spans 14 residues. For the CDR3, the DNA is TGCGCCAGCAGCCCGGGCGGGAGAGCATATACGCAGTATTTT. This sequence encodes CASSPGGRAYTQYF.

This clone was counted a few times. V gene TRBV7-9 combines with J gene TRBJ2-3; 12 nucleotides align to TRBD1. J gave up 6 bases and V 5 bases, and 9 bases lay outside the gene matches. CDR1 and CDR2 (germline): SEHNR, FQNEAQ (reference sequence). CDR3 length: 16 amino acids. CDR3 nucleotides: TGTGCCAGCAGCCAGGCTCCGGGACAGGGGGCGGATACGCAGTATTTT. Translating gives CASSQAPGQGADTQYF.

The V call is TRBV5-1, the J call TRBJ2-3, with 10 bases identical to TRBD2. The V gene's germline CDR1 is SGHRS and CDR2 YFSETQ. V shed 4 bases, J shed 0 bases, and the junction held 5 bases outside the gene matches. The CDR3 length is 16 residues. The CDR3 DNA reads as TGCGCCAGCAGCGGGGGACTAGCGCCAAGCACAGATACGCAGTATTTT. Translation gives CASSGGLAPSTDTQYF.

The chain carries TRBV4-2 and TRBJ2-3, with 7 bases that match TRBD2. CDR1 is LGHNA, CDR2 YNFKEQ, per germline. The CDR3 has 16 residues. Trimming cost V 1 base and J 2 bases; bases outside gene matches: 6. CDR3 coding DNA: TGTGCCAGCAGCCAAGTAAGCGGGGTTCTCACAGATACGCAGTATTTT. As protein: CASSQVSGVLTDTQYF.

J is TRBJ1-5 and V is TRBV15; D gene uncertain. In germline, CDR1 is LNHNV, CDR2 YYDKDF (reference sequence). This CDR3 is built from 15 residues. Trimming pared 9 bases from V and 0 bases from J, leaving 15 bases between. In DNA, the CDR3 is TGTGCCACTACAGAAGACCGTTATAGCAATCAGCCCCAGCATTTT. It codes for CATTEDRYSNQPQHF.

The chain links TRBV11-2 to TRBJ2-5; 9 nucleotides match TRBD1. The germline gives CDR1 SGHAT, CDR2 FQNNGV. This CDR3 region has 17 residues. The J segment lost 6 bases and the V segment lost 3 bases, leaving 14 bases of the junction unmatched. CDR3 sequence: CASSFLGPGQGRKTQYF. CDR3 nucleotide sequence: TGTGCCAGCAGCTTTTTGGGGCCTGGACAGGGGAGAAAGACCCAGTACTTC.

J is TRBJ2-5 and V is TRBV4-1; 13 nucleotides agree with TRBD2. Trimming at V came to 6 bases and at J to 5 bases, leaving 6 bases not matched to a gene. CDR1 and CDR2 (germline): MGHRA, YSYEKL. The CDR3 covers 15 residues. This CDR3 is CASRRTSGSVETQYF. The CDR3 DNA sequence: TGCGCCAGCAGGCGGACTAGCGGGAGCGTGGAGACCCAGTACTTC.

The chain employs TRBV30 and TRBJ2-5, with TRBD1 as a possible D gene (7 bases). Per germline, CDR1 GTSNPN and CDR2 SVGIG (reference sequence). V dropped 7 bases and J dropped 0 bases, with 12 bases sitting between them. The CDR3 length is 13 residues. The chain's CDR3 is CASWRGHQETQYF. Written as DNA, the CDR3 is TGTGCCTCGTGGAGGGGGCACCAAGAGACCCAGTACTTC.